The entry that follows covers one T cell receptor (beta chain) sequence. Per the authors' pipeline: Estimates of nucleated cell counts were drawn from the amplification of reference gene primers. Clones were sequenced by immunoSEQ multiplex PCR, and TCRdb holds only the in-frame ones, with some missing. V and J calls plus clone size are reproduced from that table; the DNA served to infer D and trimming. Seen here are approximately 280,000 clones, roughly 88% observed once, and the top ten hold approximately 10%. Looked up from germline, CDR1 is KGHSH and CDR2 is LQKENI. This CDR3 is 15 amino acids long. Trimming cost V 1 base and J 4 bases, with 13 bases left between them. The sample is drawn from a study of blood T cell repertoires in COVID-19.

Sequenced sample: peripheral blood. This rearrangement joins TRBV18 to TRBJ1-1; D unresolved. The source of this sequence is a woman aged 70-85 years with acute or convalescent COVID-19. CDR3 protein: CASSPRGGRGTEAFF. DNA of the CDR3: TGTGCCAGCTCACCACGTGGAGGGCGGGGCACTGAAGCTTTCTTT.